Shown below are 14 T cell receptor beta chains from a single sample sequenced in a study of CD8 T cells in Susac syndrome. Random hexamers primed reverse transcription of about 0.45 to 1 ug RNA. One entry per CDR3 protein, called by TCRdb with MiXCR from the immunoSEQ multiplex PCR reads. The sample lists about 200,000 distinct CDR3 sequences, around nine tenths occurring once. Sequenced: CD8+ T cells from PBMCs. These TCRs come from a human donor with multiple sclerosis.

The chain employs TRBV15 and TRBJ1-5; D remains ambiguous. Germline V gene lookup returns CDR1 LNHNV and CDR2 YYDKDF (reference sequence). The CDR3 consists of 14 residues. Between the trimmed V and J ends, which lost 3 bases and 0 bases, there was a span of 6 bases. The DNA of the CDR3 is TGTGCCACCAGCAGGGAGGATAGCAATCAGCCCCAGCATTTT. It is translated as CATSREDSNQPQHF.

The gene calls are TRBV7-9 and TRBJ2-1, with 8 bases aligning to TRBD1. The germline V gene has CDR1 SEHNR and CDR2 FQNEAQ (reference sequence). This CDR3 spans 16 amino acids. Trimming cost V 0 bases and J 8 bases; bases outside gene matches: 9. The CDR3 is CASSLATGGTMDEQFF. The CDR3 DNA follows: TGTGCCAGCAGCTTAGCCACAGGGGGGACGATGGATGAGCAGTTCTTC.

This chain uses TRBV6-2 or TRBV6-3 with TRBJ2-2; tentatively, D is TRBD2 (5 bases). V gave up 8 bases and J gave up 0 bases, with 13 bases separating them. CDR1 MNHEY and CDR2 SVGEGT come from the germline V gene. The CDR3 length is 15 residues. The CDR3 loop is CASERGITNTGELFF. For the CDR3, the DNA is TGTGCCAGCGAACGGGGAATCACGAACACCGGGGAGCTGTTTTTT.

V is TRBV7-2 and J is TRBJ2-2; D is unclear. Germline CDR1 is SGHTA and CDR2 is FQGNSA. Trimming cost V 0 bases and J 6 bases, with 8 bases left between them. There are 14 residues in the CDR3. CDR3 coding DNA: TGTGCCAGCAGCTTAGCGCTTGGGCCCGGGGAGCTGTTTTTT. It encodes CASSLALGPGELFF.

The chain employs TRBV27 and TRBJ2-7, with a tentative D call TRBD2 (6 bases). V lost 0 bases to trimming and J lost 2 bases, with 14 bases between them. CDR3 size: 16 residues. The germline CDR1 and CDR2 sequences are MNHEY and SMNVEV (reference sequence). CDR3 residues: CASSLSWGERAYEQYF. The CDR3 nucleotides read TGTGCCAGCAGTTTATCGTGGGGGGAGAGGGCCTACGAGCAGTACTTC.

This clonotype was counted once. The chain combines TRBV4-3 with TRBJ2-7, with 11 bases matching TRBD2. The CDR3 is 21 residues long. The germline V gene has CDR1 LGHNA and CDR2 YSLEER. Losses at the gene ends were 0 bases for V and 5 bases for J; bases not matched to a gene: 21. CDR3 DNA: TGCGCCAGCAGCCAAGAGGGGGGAGGGACTAGCGGATTACGTGCGTGGGACGAGCAGTACTTC. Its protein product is CASSQEGGGTSGLRAWDEQYF.

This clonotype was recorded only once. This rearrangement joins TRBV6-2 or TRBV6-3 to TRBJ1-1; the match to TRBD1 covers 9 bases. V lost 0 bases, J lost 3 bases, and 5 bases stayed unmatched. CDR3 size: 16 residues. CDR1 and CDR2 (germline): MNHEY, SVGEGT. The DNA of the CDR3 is TGTGCCAGCAGTTACTCGTGGGACAGGGTGTACACTGAAGCTTTCTTT. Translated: CASSYSWDRVYTEAFF.

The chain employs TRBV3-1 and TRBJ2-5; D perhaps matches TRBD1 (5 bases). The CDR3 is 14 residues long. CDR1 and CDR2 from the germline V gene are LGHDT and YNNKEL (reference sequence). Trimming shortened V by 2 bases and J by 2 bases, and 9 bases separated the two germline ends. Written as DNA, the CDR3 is TGTGCCAGCAGCCAACCAGGGTCGCAAGAGACCCAGTACTTC. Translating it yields CASSQPGSQETQYF.

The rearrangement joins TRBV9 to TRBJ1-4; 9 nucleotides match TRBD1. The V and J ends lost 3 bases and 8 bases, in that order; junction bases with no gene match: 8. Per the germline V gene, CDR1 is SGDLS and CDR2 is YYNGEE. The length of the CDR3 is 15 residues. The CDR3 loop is CASSGTGGEPEKLFF. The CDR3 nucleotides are TGTGCCAGCAGCGGTACAGGGGGCGAACCCGAAAAACTGTTTTTT.

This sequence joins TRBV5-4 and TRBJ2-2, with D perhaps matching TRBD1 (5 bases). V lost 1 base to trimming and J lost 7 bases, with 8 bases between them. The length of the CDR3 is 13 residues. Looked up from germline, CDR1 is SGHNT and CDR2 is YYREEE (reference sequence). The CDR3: CASSLQGIGELFF. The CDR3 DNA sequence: TGTGCCAGCAGCTTGCAGGGCATCGGGGAGCTGTTTTTT.

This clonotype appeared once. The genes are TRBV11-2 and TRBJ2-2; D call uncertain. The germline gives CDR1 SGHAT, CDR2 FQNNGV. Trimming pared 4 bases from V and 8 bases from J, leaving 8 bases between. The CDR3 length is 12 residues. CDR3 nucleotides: TGTGCCAGCAGCTACTCTATGGGGGAGCTGTTTTTT. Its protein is CASSYSMGELFF.

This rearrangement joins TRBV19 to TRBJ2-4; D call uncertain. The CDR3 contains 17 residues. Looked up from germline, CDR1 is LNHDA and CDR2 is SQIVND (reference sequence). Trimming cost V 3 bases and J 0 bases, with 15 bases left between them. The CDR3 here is CASSMGQLLLAKNIQYF. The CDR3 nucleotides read TGTGCCAGTAGTATGGGTCAGCTGTTACTAGCCAAAAACATTCAGTACTTC.

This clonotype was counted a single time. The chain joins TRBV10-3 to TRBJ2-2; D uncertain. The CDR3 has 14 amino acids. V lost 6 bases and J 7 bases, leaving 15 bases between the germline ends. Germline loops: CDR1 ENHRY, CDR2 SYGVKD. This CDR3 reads CAIRGIGPNGELFF. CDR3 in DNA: TGTGCCATCAGGGGGATTGGACCGAACGGGGAGCTGTTTTTT.

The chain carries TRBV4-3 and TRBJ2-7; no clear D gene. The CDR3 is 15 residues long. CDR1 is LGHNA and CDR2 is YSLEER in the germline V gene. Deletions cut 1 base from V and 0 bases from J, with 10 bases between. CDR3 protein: CASSQVHGVSYEQYF. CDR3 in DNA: TGCGCCAGCAGCCAAGTGCACGGCGTCTCCTACGAGCAGTACTTC.